The next 32 T cell receptor beta chains were all read from a single sample in a study of cytomegalovirus exposure and HLA in healthy donors (dated by TCRdb to about 2017). The protocol used for the library was the immunoSEQ multiplex PCR assay. The multiplex PCR relied on a mix of 60 forward primers for TCR Vbeta segments and 13 reverse primers for TCR Jbeta segments. The immuneACCESS repertoire file appears here via TCRdb, limited to in-frame rearrangements. These files lack a portion of the clones; in checked studies, under half of the deficit traces to unresolved V genes, and the cause of the others is not known. The sample table records over 100,000 clones; over 70% of these occur just once. Over 2% of the sample is held by the ten biggest clonotypes. Sequences were obtained from PBMCs. The origin of the receptors is a middle-aged woman in good health and CMV-seropositive.

The rearrangement joins TRBV21-1 to TRBJ2-1; the D segment call TRBD1 is taken from the table without a DNA check. TRBV21-1 is listed as a pseudogene. CDR3 size: 16 residues. The CDR3 sequence: CASSYMDRGGGNEQFF. The CDR3 DNA follows: TGTGCCAGCAGCTATATGGACAGGGGAGGTGGCAATGAGCAGTTCTTC.

This chain connects TRBV7-3 to TRBJ2-5, with TRBD2 matching 9 bases. Germline CDR1 and CDR2: SGHTA and FQGTGA. This CDR3 contains 16 residues. The ends lost 4 bases at V and 5 bases at J; junction bases unmatched: 11. CDR3 DNA: TGTGCCAGCAGCTCCATAGCGGGAGCGCCCCCGGAGACCCAGTACTTC. Translation: CASSSIAGAPPETQYF.

This chain connects TRBV6-1 to TRBJ1-2; TRBD1 matches 8 bases. J lost 0 bases, V lost 7 bases, and 1 base had no gene match. Germline loops: CDR1 MNHNS, CDR2 SASEGT. CDR3 length: 13 amino acids. DNA for the CDR3: TGTGCCAGCAAACAGGGGGCTAACTATGGCTACACCTTC. Amino acid sequence: CASKQGANYGYTF.

This clone was found once. The CDR3: CASSQVTYEQYF. CDR3 nucleotide sequence: TGTGCCAGCAGCCAAGTTACCTACGAGCAGTACTTC. The chain has TRBV4-2 and TRBJ2-7; D ambiguous. Germline loops: CDR1 LGHNA, CDR2 YNFKEQ. The V and J ends lost 1 base and 2 bases respectively, with 3 bases between them. The CDR3 contains 12 residues.

The CDR3 nucleotides are TGCGCCAGCAGGCAGGGGGCCGGGGAGCTGTTTTTT. Its translation is CASRQGAGELFF. The chain employs TRBV5-1 and TRBJ2-2; 7 nucleotides line up with TRBD1. The CDR3 covers 12 residues. The V gene's germline CDR1 is SGHRS and CDR2 YFSETQ. Trimming removed 5 bases from V and 6 bases from J; junction bases left unmatched: 1. The full variable domain, its missing parts supplied by reference TRBV5-1 and TRBJ2-2, is KAGVTQTPRYLIKTRGQQVTLSCSPISGHRSVSWYQQTPGQGLQFLFEYFSETQRNKGNFPGRFSGRQFSNSRSEMNVSTLELGDSALYLCASRQGAGELFFGEGSRLTVL.

This clone was seen a few times. The genes are TRBV4-1 and TRBJ2-7; 7 positions match TRBD2. Looked up from germline, CDR1 is MGHRA and CDR2 is YSYEKL. The CDR3 has 16 residues. The ends lost 4 bases at V and 2 bases at J; junction bases unmatched: 11. The CDR3 DNA reads TGCGCCAGCAGCCTTCCGGGAGGTAGCGGCGCCTACGAGCAGTACTTC. Protein: CASSLPGGSGAYEQYF.

This clone was observed a single time. V usage is TRBV19 and J usage is TRBJ1-1; TRBD1 is a possible D gene (5 bases). Between the trimmed V and J ends, which lost 5 bases and 10 bases, there was a span of 17 bases. CDR1 is LNHDA, CDR2 SQIVND, per germline (reference sequence). The CDR3 is 13 amino acids. The CDR3 protein is CASSPNSGGGAFF. In nucleotides, the CDR3 is TGTGCCAGTAGTCCTAACTCTGGGGGAGGAGCTTTCTTT. Filled out from reference TRBV19 and TRBJ1-1, the complete variable domain reads DGGITQSPKYLFRKEGQNVTLSCEQNLNHDAMYWYRQDPGQGLRLIYYSQIVNDFQKGDIAEGYSVSREKKESFPLTVTSAQKNPTAFYLCASSPNSGGGAFFGQGTRLTVV.

This rearrangement joins TRBV19 to TRBJ1-2; possible D gene TRBD1, 6 bases. V was shortened by 7 bases and J by 4 bases, with 13 bases between the two germline ends. This CDR3 has 13 residues. In germline, CDR1 is LNHDA, CDR2 SQIVND (reference sequence). CDR3 in amino acids: CASTAGAGYGYTF. The CDR3 DNA reads as TGTGCCAGTACGGCAGGGGCCGGCTATGGCTACACCTTC. The variable domain in full, with the rest retrieved from reference TRBV19 and TRBJ1-2, is DGGITQSPKYLFRKEGQNVTLSCEQNLNHDAMYWYRQDPGQGLRLIYYSQIVNDFQKGDIAEGYSVSREKKESFPLTVTSAQKNPTAFYLCASTAGAGYGYTFGSGTRLTVV.

This rearrangement joins TRBV18 to TRBJ2-7, with D maybe TRBD1 (6 bases). Germline V gene data show CDR1 as KGHSH and CDR2 as LQKENI. The V gene lost 0 bases and the J gene lost 3 bases, with 9 bases spanning the gap. This CDR3 has 14 amino acids. As DNA, the CDR3 is TGTGCCAGCTCACCACCGGACAGCAACTACGAGCAGTACTTC. Translating it yields CASSPPDSNYEQYF.

This chain uses TRBV15 with TRBJ2-2; maybe TRBD1 (5 bases). Trimming cost V 3 bases and J 2 bases, with 13 bases left between them. CDR1 is LNHNV and CDR2 is YYDKDF in the germline V gene (reference sequence). CDR3 length equals 16 residues. CDR3 DNA: TGTGCCACCAGCAGCCCTAGGACACGCAACACCGGGGAGCTGTTTTTT. It yields the protein CATSSPRTRNTGELFF.

The chain joins TRBV5-1 to TRBJ1-1, with D possibly TRBD1 on 6 matching bases. Germline V gene sequence: CDR1 SGHRS, CDR2 YFSETQ. The CDR3 consists of 12 residues. V lost 4 bases to trimming and J lost 8 bases, with 12 bases between them. In DNA form, the CDR3 reads TGCGCCAGCAGCCAGGACAGACAAGAAGCTTTCTTT. This gives the protein CASSQDRQEAFF.

The chain is built from TRBV7-8 and TRBJ2-7; 12 nucleotides align to TRBD1. The V gene's germline CDR1 is SGHVS and CDR2 FQNEAQ. Losses at the gene ends were 2 bases for V and 5 bases for J; bases not matched to a gene: 4. This CDR3 has 15 residues. CDR3 region: CASSLSGTGGHEQYF. CDR3 in DNA: TGTGCCAGCAGCTTATCAGGGACAGGGGGCCACGAGCAGTACTTC.

The CDR3 is CASSLPGQGGAGTEAFF. In nucleotides, the CDR3 is TGTGCCAGCAGCTTGCCGGGCCAGGGGGGTGCTGGCACTGAAGCTTTCTTT. The rearrangement joins TRBV5-5 to TRBJ1-1, with TRBD1 identical over 7 bases. Germline assignment: CDR1 SGHKS and CDR2 YYEKEE (reference sequence). CDR3 size: 17 residues. The V gene end was trimmed by 1 base and the J gene end by 4 bases; junction bases not matched to a gene: 13.

The CDR3 sequence: CSARALQTQYF. The CDR3 DNA reads TGCAGTGCTAGAGCCCTTCAGACCCAGTACTTC. The chain employs TRBV20-1 and TRBJ2-5; D gene uncertain. This CDR3 has 11 residues. The V gene lost 1 base and the J gene lost 6 bases, with 6 bases spanning the gap. Germline V CDR1 and CDR2: DFQATT, SNEGSKA (reference sequence).

This clone has only a few counts. The chain links TRBV18 to TRBJ1-2; D might be TRBD1 (6 bases). Germline V gene data show CDR1 as KGHSH and CDR2 as LQKENI. V shed 0 bases and J shed 4 bases, with 18 bases lying between them. CDR3 length: 17 amino acids. The CDR3 sequence is CASSPPVSGVRIYGYTF. Here the CDR3 DNA reads TGTGCCAGCTCACCACCGGTATCAGGGGTCCGGATCTATGGCTACACCTTC. Based on the CDR3 plus reference TRBV18 and TRBJ1-2, the full variable domain is NAGVMQNPRHLVRRRGQEARLRCSPMKGHSHVYWYRQLPEEGLKFMVYLQKENIIDESGMPKERFSAEFPKEGPSILRIQQVVRGDSAAYFCASSPPVSGVRIYGYTFGSGTRLTVV.

This rearrangement joins TRBV18 to TRBJ1-1, with D tentatively TRBD1 (6 bases). The germline V gene encodes CDR1 KGHSH and CDR2 LQKENI. Trimming removed 6 bases at V and 0 bases at J, with 8 bases between. The CDR3 is 13 amino acids. The CDR3, as DNA: TGTGCCAGCTCGACAGGTGTGAACACTGAAGCTTTCTTT. This encodes CASSTGVNTEAFF. The whole variable domain, filled in from reference TRBV18 and TRBJ1-1, reads NAGVMQNPRHLVRRRGQEARLRCSPMKGHSHVYWYRQLPEEGLKFMVYLQKENIIDESGMPKERFSAEFPKEGPSILRIQQVVRGDSAAYFCASSTGVNTEAFFGQGTRLTVV.

The chain uses TRBV19 and TRBJ1-2; possible D gene TRBD1, 6 bases. Deletions cut 3 bases from V and 5 bases from J, with 19 bases between. CDR1 and CDR2 (germline): LNHDA, SQIVND (reference sequence). CDR3 size: 16 residues. The DNA for the CDR3 is TGTGCCAGTAGTATGAGGACGCAGGGGTCAGGGTATGGCTACACCTTC. Translation gives CASSMRTQGSGYGYTF.

CDR3 nucleotide sequence: TGCGCCAGCAGCCCAGATACCTCGGGGGTTTACAATGAGCAGTTCTTC. Its protein is CASSPDTSGVYNEQFF. The chain couples TRBV5-1 to TRBJ2-1; a weak D match, TRBD2 (6 bases). Germline V gene lookup returns CDR1 SGHRS and CDR2 YFSETQ. The CDR3 runs to 16 residues. Trimming removed 4 bases from V and 4 bases from J, with 18 bases in between.

This chain links TRBV9 with TRBJ1-1; D is undetermined. Looked up from germline, CDR1 is SGDLS and CDR2 is YYNGEE. Trimming removed 0 bases at V and 6 bases at J, with 9 bases between. The CDR3 spans 13 residues. The CDR3 DNA reads TGTGCCAGCAGCGTAGATGTCCGAGCTGAAGCTTTCTTT. This encodes CASSVDVRAEAFF. Supplemented by reference TRBV9 and TRBJ1-1, the full variable domain reads DSGVTQTPKHLITATGQRVTLRCSPRSGDLSVYWYQQSLDQGLQFLIQYYNGEERAKGNILERFSAQQFPDLHSELNLSSLELGDSALYFCASSVDVRAEAFFGQGTRLTVV.

The chain links TRBV19 to TRBJ2-1; 7 bases are a match to TRBD2. Germline V lookup: CDR1 LNHDA, CDR2 SQIVND (reference sequence). This CDR3 region has 13 residues. Losses at the gene ends were 6 bases for V and 8 bases for J; bases not matched to a gene: 7. CDR3 DNA: TGTGCCAGTAGGAACCTGGGGGGGGATGAGCAGTTCTTC. This sequence encodes CASRNLGGDEQFF.

Concerning this clone: Compared with germline, one end of the junction differs, possibly owing to a read error. The chain employs TRBV7-9 and TRBJ2-7; TRBD1 aligns across 7 bases. The length of the CDR3 is 15 residues. Germline CDR1 and CDR2: SEHNR and FQNEAQ (reference sequence). CDR3 nucleotides: TGTGCCAGCAACTTAGCCGGGGACAGCGCCTACGAGCAGTACTTC. Translating it yields CASNLAGDSAYEQYF. The full variable domain, with the rest looked up from reference TRBV7-9 and TRBJ2-7, is DTGVSQNPRHKITKRGQNVTFRCDPISEHNRLYWYRQTLGQGPEFLTYFQNEAQLEKSRLLSDRFSAERPKGSFSTLEIQRTEQGDSAMYLCASNLAGDSAYEQYFGPGTRLTVT.

The V gene is TRBV2, the J gene TRBJ1-5; tentatively, D is TRBD1 (5 bases). The V gene lost 6 bases and the J gene lost 2 bases, with 5 bases spanning the gap. The CDR3 is 12 amino acids. Germline V gene lookup returns CDR1 SNHLY and CDR2 FYNNEI. CDR3 nucleotides: TGTGCCAGCAGGACAGGCAATCAGCCCCAGCATTTT. It codes for CASRTGNQPQHF. Full variable domain (remainder filled in from reference TRBV2 and TRBJ1-5): EPEVTQTPSHQVTQMGQEVILRCVPISNHLYFYWYRQILGQKVEFLVSFYNNEISEKSEIFDDQFSVERPDGSNFTLKIRSTKLEDSAMYFCASRTGNQPQHFGDGTRLSIL.

The chain has TRBV6-1 and TRBJ1-6; no reliable D call. With 2 bases removed from V and 2 bases from J, the gap between germline ends came to 10 bases. Germline values: CDR1 MNHNS, CDR2 SASEGT. There are 16 residues in the CDR3. The CDR3 spells CASSEFRGAYNSPLHF. The CDR3 DNA is TGTGCCAGCAGTGAATTTCGGGGTGCCTATAATTCACCCCTCCACTTT.

This clone is a singleton in its sample. The V and J genes are TRBV5-1 and TRBJ1-1; D is possibly TRBD1 (5 bases). V was pared by 2 bases and J by 3 bases, with 11 bases between. The germline V gene encodes CDR1 SGHRS and CDR2 YFSETQ. CDR3 length: 14 amino acids. CDR3 bases: TGCGCCAGCAGCTTCAGGGCAGAGTACACTGAAGCTTTCTTT. Its protein is CASSFRAEYTEAFF.

The chain employs TRBV7-3 and TRBJ2-1; 9 bases are a match to TRBD2. Germline V CDR1 and CDR2: SGHTA, FQGTGA. This CDR3 has 17 amino acids. V lost 0 bases, J lost 4 bases, and 7 bases stayed unmatched. This chain's CDR3 is CASSLTGAGGVYNEQFF. The CDR3, as DNA: TGTGCCAGCAGCTTAACAGGAGCGGGGGGCGTTTACAATGAGCAGTTCTTC.

This clone was seen a single time. The chain uses TRBV5-1 and TRBJ1-2; TRBD1 might be the D (6 bases). Germline lookup yields CDR1 SGHRS and CDR2 YFSETQ. Trimming left V 3 bases short and J 7 bases short, with 13 bases between. This CDR3 spans 13 amino acids. The CDR3 reads CASSSQGSGGYTF. The CDR3 DNA reads TGCGCCAGCAGCTCCCAGGGGAGCGGTGGCTACACCTTC.

V usage is TRBV28 and J usage is TRBJ1-2, with 8 nucleotides matching TRBD1. The CDR3 length is 14 residues. J lost 4 bases, V lost 6 bases, and 7 bases had no gene match. Germline values: CDR1 MDHEN, CDR2 SYDVKM. The CDR3 DNA follows: TGTGCCAGCAGGATGGACAGGGCAACCTATGGCTACACCTTC. Protein product: CASRMDRATYGYTF.

The gene calls are TRBV5-1 and TRBJ2-2, with a weak D call TRBD1 (7 bases). The CDR3 spans 16 residues. Trimming shortened V by 2 bases and J by 3 bases, and 14 bases separated the two germline ends. Germline-derived CDR1 and CDR2 are SGHRS and YFSETQ. DNA for the CDR3: TGCGCCAGCAGCTTAGGAGGGGGCTTGGACACCGGGGAGCTGTTTTTT. Its protein is CASSLGGGLDTGELFF.

This chain links TRBV5-4 with TRBJ1-6; D is unclear. The CDR3 covers 14 residues. Trimming shortened V by 2 bases and J by 8 bases, and 11 bases separated the two germline ends. Germline V gene lookup returns CDR1 SGHNT and CDR2 YYREEE (reference sequence). CDR3 coding DNA: TGTGCCAGCAGCTTCGACACTAGGTATTCACCCCTCCACTTT. Its protein product is CASSFDTRYSPLHF.

The rearrangement links TRBV2 to TRBJ2-3; TRBD2 aligns across 7 bases. Germline CDR1 SNHLY, CDR2 FYNNEI. V dropped 8 bases and J dropped 2; count of bases not matched to a gene: 4. This CDR3 has 13 residues. CDR3 protein: CASGRDYTDTQYF. CDR3 nucleotides: TGTGCCAGCGGCCGGGACTACACAGATACGCAGTATTTT.

This chain joins TRBV19 and TRBJ1-1; TRBD1 matches 7 bases. The V segment lost 6 bases and the J segment 7 bases; nucleotides outside the gene matches: 14. In germline, CDR1 is LNHDA, CDR2 SQIVND (reference sequence). The CDR3 has 15 residues. The chain's CDR3 is CASSPGTEKLYEAFF. CDR3 in DNA: TGTGCCAGTAGCCCTGGGACAGAGAAACTTTATGAAGCTTTCTTT.

The chain recombines TRBV11-2 with TRBJ1-1, with 9 bases fitting TRBD1. CDR1 and CDR2 from the germline V gene are SGHAT and FQNNGV. Trimming removed 4 bases from V and 4 bases from J; junction bases left unmatched: 4. This CDR3 spans 14 amino acids. The CDR3 sequence is CASSSTGGLTEAFF. For the CDR3, the DNA is TGTGCCAGCAGCTCCACAGGGGGCCTCACTGAAGCTTTCTTT.